This TCR beta chain appears in the sequencing data of a study of cytomegalovirus exposure and HLA in healthy donors. It was with 60 Vbeta and 13 Jbeta primers that the PCR ran. Sequencing was performed with immunoSEQ multiplex PCR; in TCRdb, only in-frame clones are kept and a portion is missing. Here the sample spans roughly 150,000 clones, 80% to 85% being singletons. This clonotype was sampled from a man aged 25-40 years in good health and CMV-seronegative. The sequencing sample was made of PBMCs.

CDR3 protein: CASSLLAGGGNEQFF. CDR3 coding DNA: TGCGCCAGCAGCTTACTAGCGGGGGGTGGTAATGAGCAGTTCTTC. This chain joins TRBV5-1 and TRBJ2-1; 12 nucleotides line up with TRBD2. The CDR3 sequence is 15 residues long. Germline V gene data show CDR1 as SGHRS and CDR2 as YFSETQ. After removal of 2 bases from V and 7 bases from J, the junction contained 4 bases not matched to a gene.